The 9 T cell receptor beta chains reported below all come from one sample, sequenced in a study of blood T cell repertoires in COVID-19. Assay: immunoSEQ multiplex PCR; the TCRdb copy retains only in-frame clones and omits some. The table records 410,000 or so clones, approximately 90% of them present only once. The sample was peripheral blood. These receptors all stem from a woman aged 40 to 50 with COVID-19, enrolled during active disease.

The V and J genes are TRBV5-6 and TRBJ2-1; possibly TRBD1 for D (6 bases). This CDR3 has 14 residues. Germline loops: CDR1 SGHDT, CDR2 YYEEEE. The V end lost 3 bases, the J end lost 7 bases, and 14 bases lay between the germline ends. For the CDR3, the DNA is TGTGCCAGCAGCTCGCGACAGGTTTGGAATGAGCAGTTCTTC. This sequence encodes CASSSRQVWNEQFF. Full variable domain (remainder filled in from reference TRBV5-6 and TRBJ2-1): DAGVTQSPTHLIKTRGQQVTLRCSPKSGHDTVSWYQQALGQGPQFIFQYYEEEERQRGNFPDRFSGHQFPNYSSELNVNALLLGDSALYLCASSSRQVWNEQFFGPGTRLTVL.

The chain joins TRBV30 to TRBJ2-1, with D possibly being TRBD2 (6 bases). V was cut by 0 bases and J by 3 bases, with 12 bases left in between. The CDR3 extends over 15 amino acids. The germline gives CDR1 GTSNPN, CDR2 SVGIG (reference sequence). This CDR3 reads CAWSVKRALYNEQFF. The CDR3, as DNA: TGTGCCTGGAGTGTAAAGCGGGCTCTCTACAATGAGCAGTTCTTC.

The V call is TRBV23-1, the J call TRBJ2-7; D unresolved. TRBV23-1 is placed among ORFs of uncertain function. The V end was cut by 3 bases, the J end by 5 bases, with 11 bases between. This CDR3 has 13 residues. The CDR3 here is CASSHSRAHEQYF. In DNA, the CDR3 is TGCGCCAGCAGTCATTCCCGCGCTCACGAGCAGTACTTC.

V is TRBV4-2 and J is TRBJ2-7; perhaps TRBD2 as D (6 bases). The CDR3 length is 15 residues. CDR1 LGHNA and CDR2 YNFKEQ come from the germline V gene. Trimming took off 2 bases at V and 6 bases at J, with 17 bases between the two ends. The CDR3 bases are TGTGCCAGCAGCCAACCTCTCCGACTGGGGGGCGAGCAGTACTTC. Translated, it gives CASSQPLRLGGEQYF.

The chain uses TRBV9 and TRBJ1-2; maybe TRBD1 (5 bases). The CDR3 is made up of 15 amino acids. Trimming took off 0 bases at V and 5 bases at J, with 14 bases between the two ends. The germline CDR1 and CDR2 sequences are SGDLS and YYNGEE. CDR3 DNA sequence: TGTGCCAGCAGCGTAGCTACTACGGGACTATATGGCTACACCTTC. It translates to CASSVATTGLYGYTF.

The rearrangement links TRBV18 to TRBJ1-4; D perhaps matches TRBD1 (5 bases). Trimming cost V 1 base and J 0 bases, with 9 bases left between them. CDR1 and CDR2 (germline): KGHSH, LQKENI. This CDR3 region has 16 residues. The CDR3 protein is CASSPRTLATNEKLFF. CDR3 nucleotides: TGTGCCAGCTCACCACGGACATTAGCAACTAATGAAAAACTGTTTTTT.

The chain combines TRBV5-6 with TRBJ2-7, with 12 positions matching TRBD2. This CDR3 contains 16 residues. Per the germline V gene, CDR1 is SGHDT and CDR2 is YYEEEE. Trimming took 5 bases from V and 1 from J; bases not matched to a gene: 7. CDR3 loop: CASSRRTSGTSYEQYF. CDR3 DNA sequence: TGTGCCAGCAGTCGAAGGACTAGCGGGACATCCTACGAGCAGTACTTC.

This sequence joins TRBV18 and TRBJ1-1; tentative D call: TRBD1 (5 bases). V was cut by 5 bases and J by 7 bases, with 14 bases left in between. CDR1 and CDR2 from the germline V gene are KGHSH and LQKENI. This CDR3 comprises 13 residues. CDR3 loop: CASSGAQVGEAFF. Written as DNA, the CDR3 is TGTGCCAGCTCAGGGGCGCAGGTTGGTGAAGCTTTCTTT.

The V and J genes are TRBV6-2 or TRBV6-3 and TRBJ1-2; D is perhaps TRBD1 (6 bases). V was shortened by 5 bases and J by 1 base, with 8 bases between the two germline ends. CDR1 and CDR2 (germline): MNHEY, SVGEGT. The CDR3 has 13 residues. The CDR3 sequence is CASSQDSNYGYTF. CDR3 nucleotide sequence: TGTGCCAGCAGTCAGGACAGTAACTATGGCTACACCTTC.